The 5 T cell receptor beta chains in this list originate from one sample, sequenced in a study of cytomegalovirus exposure and HLA in healthy donors (dated by TCRdb to 2016 to 2017). Library preparation employed the immunoSEQ multiplex PCR assay. A mixture of 60 forward primers for TCR Vbeta segments and 13 reverse primers for TCR Jbeta segments was used in the multiplex PCR. The table comes from immuneACCESS by way of TCRdb, which keeps in-frame sequences with V and J called. Part of the clones is missing from these tables; in studies checked, under half for an unresolved V gene and the rest for unknown reasons. The sample table holds about 190,000 clones, of which around 82% were seen once. In total, the top ten clones hold roughly an eighth of the sample. The sample comprised PBMCs. All receptors come from a young woman in good health and CMV-seropositive.

This sequence joins TRBV6-5 and TRBJ2-7; D is possibly TRBD2 (6 bases). CDR3 length equals 14 residues. Germline V gives CDR1 MNHEY, CDR2 SVGAGI. V was trimmed by 3 bases and J by 6 bases, leaving 15 bases between them. The CDR3 loop is CASSYLPRDFEQYF. The CDR3 bases are TGTGCCAGCAGTTATCTACCCCGGGACTTCGAGCAGTACTTC.

This clone showed up just a few times. V and J are TRBV4-1 and TRBJ1-5; D is undetermined. The CDR3 covers 16 residues. Trimming left V 4 bases short and J 3 bases short, with 16 bases between. Germline values: CDR1 MGHRA, CDR2 YSYEKL. The CDR3 bases are TGCGCCAGCAGCCCGTCATCCGGGTTGGTCAATCAGCCCCAGCATTTT. Protein: CASSPSSGLVNQPQHF.

This chain uses TRBV12-2 with TRBJ2-1; the tabulated D call, TRBD2, remains unverified against the DNA. TRBV12-2 is recorded as a pseudogene. The CDR3 consists of 20 residues. Here the CDR3 reads CASRPRVRGKAGGPAWEQFF. For the CDR3, the DNA is TGTGCAAGTCGCCCCCGGGTACGGGGTAAAGCGGGGGGGCCGGCTTGGGAGCAGTTCTTC.

The chain recombines TRBV9 with TRBJ1-4; D gene ambiguous. Per the germline V gene, CDR1 is SGDLS and CDR2 is YYNGEE. V was clipped by 0 bases and J by 1 base, with 10 bases between them. The CDR3 covers 16 residues. The CDR3 sequence: CASSVEAGVTNEKLFF. The CDR3 DNA is TGTGCCAGCAGCGTAGAGGCCGGAGTAACTAATGAAAAACTGTTTTTT.

The chain links TRBV7-9 to TRBJ1-3; no definite D call. V shed 5 bases and J shed 3 bases, with 14 bases lying between them. The CDR3 is 15 residues long. The V gene's germline CDR1 is SEHNR and CDR2 FQNEAQ (reference sequence). As DNA, the CDR3 is TGTGCCAGCAGCCCGCCGGGGTCGGGTGGAAACACCATATATTTT. Translating it yields CASSPPGSGGNTIYF.